Detailed here is one T cell receptor beta chain. In the study's own analysis: How many nucleated cells were present was estimated from reference gene primer amplification. TCRdb keeps only in-frame clones here, not all; method: immunoSEQ multiplex PCR. The V and J calls and clone size are taken from that table; D and trimming were inferred from the DNA. The data contain about 64,000 clones, approximately 78% of them seen just once; the ten biggest clones take up over 10%. The sample is drawn from a study of blood T cell repertoires in COVID-19. The CDR3 consists of 17 residues. The chain recombines TRBV21-1 with TRBJ2-5; the tabulated D call, TRBD1, remains unverified against the DNA. TRBV21-1 is deemed a pseudogene. The TCR comes from a human donor in a cohort sampled during active COVID-19. Source material: peripheral blood. The CDR3 region has the DNA TGTGCCAGCAGCAAATGGAGGATACAGGGGTTGGAAGAGACCCAGTACTTC. Protein: CASSKWRIQGLEETQYF.